This T cell receptor beta chain was retrieved from a study of regulatory T cells in long-lasting Graves disease. Study-wide findings and caveats: Persistent cases favored TRBV28, TRBJ1-2 and TRBJ2-5. Researchers examined only peripheral blood and not thyroid tissue.

Time point indicated: newly diagnosed GD, antithyroid drugs for less than 3 months. Preparation of the TCR library used RNA extracted from PBMCs. One endocrinology department in Xi'an, China, was where patients came from. Assembly of TCR beta libraries relied on iRepertoire HTBI primers together with Arm-PCR of CDR3 regions. Each CDR3 protein is one row after TCRdb ran MiXCR on the multiplex PCR reads. The sample lists 300,000 to 400,000 distinct CDR3 sequences; around 17% were seen once. This clonotype was detected many times. Its antigen is not known. V shed 5 bases and J 0 bases; nucleotides not matched to a gene: 6. The CDR3 has 14 amino acids. Germline V gene data show CDR1 as DFQATT and CDR2 as SNEGSKA (reference sequence). These data were also filed under a second study, of T cells in Graves' hyperthyroidism and ophthalmopathy. This second study notes: The diagnoses drew upon clinical symptoms, serum thyroxine and TRAb, thyroid ultrasound and orbital computed tomography.

The sequence came from a man aged 40-49 years with Graves disease. The sequencing here drew on peripheral blood mononuclear cells (PBMCs), taken at new diagnosis, from a patient treated with antithyroid drugs. The V gene is TRBV20-1, the J gene TRBJ1-1; 7 bases map to TRBD1. The CDR3 sequence: CSAETGPLNTEAFF. CDR3 in DNA: TGCAGTGCTGAGACAGGGCCCCTGAACACTGAAGCTTTCTTT.